This T cell receptor beta chain was profiled in a study of blood T cell repertoires in COVID-19. At the level of the study: The origin of the acute and convalescent COVID-19 samples was the United States, Italy and Spain. Sample material is recorded as cDNA or gDNA derived from T cells, B-cell-depleted T cells, or PBMCs.

Original processing notes: Estimation of nucleated cell counts was performed using reference gene primer amplification. Method: immunoSEQ multiplex PCR; TCRdb's copy keeps in-frame clones and lacks some. The V and J calls and clone size were taken over from that table, and D and trimming were inferred from the DNA. The sample lists fewer than 700,000 clones, about 89% seen once, with roughly 8% in the top ten. The Seattle patients, enrolled during active infection, were followed longitudinally. V lost 0 bases and J lost 8, with 14 bases in between. The CDR3 is 14 amino acids. CDR1 is SGDLS, CDR2 YYNGEE, per germline.

This TCR was recovered from a woman aged 45-65 years with COVID-19, enrolled during active disease. The specimen sequenced was peripheral blood. The J gene is TRBJ1-2, the V gene TRBV9; D gene ambiguous. This CDR3 reads CASSVGVGLRGYTF. The CDR3 DNA follows: TGTGCCAGCAGCGTAGGCGTTGGACTAAGGGGCTACACCTTC.